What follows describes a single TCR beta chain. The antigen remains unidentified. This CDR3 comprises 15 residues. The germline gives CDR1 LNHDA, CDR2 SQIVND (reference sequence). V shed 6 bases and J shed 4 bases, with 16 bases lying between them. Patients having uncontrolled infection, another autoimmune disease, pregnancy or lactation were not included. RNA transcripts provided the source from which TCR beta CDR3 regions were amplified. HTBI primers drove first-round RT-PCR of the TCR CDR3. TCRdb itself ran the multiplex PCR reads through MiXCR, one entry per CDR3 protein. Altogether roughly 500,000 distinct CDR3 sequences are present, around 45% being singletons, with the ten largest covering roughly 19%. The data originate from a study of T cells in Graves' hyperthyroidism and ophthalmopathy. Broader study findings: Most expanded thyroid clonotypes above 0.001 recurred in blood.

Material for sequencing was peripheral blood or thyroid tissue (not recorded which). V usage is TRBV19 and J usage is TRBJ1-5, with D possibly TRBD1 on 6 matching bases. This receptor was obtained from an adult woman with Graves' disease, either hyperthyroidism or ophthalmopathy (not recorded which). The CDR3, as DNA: TGTGCCAGTAGCCCACCCGACAGGAAGAATCAGCCCCAGCATTTT. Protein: CASSPPDRKNQPQHF.